The 2 T cell receptor beta chains below all came from one sample that was sequenced in a study of T-cell reconstitution after alpha-beta-depleted transplantation in children. During its preparation, the TCRbeta library received unique molecular identifiers. MiXCR, run by TCRdb on the PCR reads, gives a single entry per CDR3 protein. In the table there are 500,000 to 650,000 distinct CDR3 sequences, about an eighth of which are singletons. The material was PBMCs, mostly from graft donor cells, obtained 180 days after TCRalphabeta/CD19-depleted stem cell transplant. Receptors were obtained from a female patient aged 2 to 10 who had a stem cell transplant for aplastic anemia, so the T cells may come from the graft donor.

The chain couples TRBV28 to TRBJ1-3; D unresolved. Trimming shortened V by 5 bases and J by 0 bases, and 11 bases separated the two germline ends. The CDR3 extends over 15 amino acids. Germline assignment: CDR1 MDHEN and CDR2 SYDVKM. The CDR3 is CASSAYPSSGNTIYF. The DNA of the CDR3 is TGTGCCAGCAGTGCATATCCCAGCTCTGGAAACACCATATATTTT.

This clonotype was counted between two and nine times. The CDR3 sequence: CASSSPWAPGQGIYEQYV. CDR3 in DNA: TGTGCCAGCAGTTCCCCGTGGGCCCCGGGACAGGGAATCTACGAGCAGTACGTC. This chain connects TRBV7-8 to TRBJ2-7; 9 positions agree with TRBD1. V was clipped by 6 bases and J by 3 bases; unmatched bases: 18. The CDR3 is 18 residues long. Germline V gene lookup returns CDR1 SGHVS and CDR2 FQNEAQ.